This section outlines one T cell receptor (beta chain) sequence together with its context. Its matching antigen is unknown. Time point of the sample: pre-treatment sample, taken before nivolumab and TIL therapy. Germline values: CDR1 SGHAT, CDR2 FQNNGV. Trimming took off 2 bases at V and 2 bases at J, with 9 bases between the two ends. The CDR3 totals 15 residues. The data stem from a study of TIL therapy for anti-PD-1-resistant metastatic lung cancer. General study points: Infused TIL clonotypes partially replaced the baseline blood repertoire, then decayed over months.

The immunoSEQ assay was v3. Sequencing depth was around 2 million read pairs for survey level, roughly 5-6 million for deep. Only in-frame clones appear in the TCRdb table, and some are missing; sequencing was by immunoSEQ multiplex PCR. The table includes roughly 15,000 clones, about 82% detected once. The source was blood, collected at baseline. The TCR originated in a person between 30 and 80 years old with non-small cell lung cancer. The rearrangement uses TRBV11-2 and TRBJ2-2; D is unresolved. Here the CDR3 reads CASSLLWSNTGELFF. The CDR3 bases are TGTGCCAGCAGCTTATTGTGGTCAAACACCGGGGAGCTGTTTTTT.